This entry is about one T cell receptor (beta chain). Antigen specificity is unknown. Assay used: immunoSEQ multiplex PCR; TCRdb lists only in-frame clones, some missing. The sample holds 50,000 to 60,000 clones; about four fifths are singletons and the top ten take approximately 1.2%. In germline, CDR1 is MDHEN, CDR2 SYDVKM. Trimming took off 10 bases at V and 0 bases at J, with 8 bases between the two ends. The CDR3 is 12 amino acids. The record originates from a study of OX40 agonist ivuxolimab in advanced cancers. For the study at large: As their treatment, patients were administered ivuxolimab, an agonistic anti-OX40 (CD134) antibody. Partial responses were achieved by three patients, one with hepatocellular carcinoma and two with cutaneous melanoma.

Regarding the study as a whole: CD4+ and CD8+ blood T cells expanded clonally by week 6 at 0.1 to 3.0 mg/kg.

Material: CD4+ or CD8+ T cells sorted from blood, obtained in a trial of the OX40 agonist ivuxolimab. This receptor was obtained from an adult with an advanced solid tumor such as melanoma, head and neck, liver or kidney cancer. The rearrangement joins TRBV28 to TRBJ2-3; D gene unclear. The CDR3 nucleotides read TGTGCCACGAGCACTAGCACAGATACGCAGTATTTT. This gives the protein CATSTSTDTQYF.